The present TCR beta chain was sequenced within a study of response to subunit inactivated influenza vaccine. One entry per CDR3 protein, called by TCRdb with MiXCR from the RT-PCR reads. The data show about 520,000 distinct CDR3 sequences, approximately 7.2% seen once. Notes on the study in general: Few additional T cells are recruited per seasonal influenza vaccination, authors suggested.

The germline V and J ends were trimmed by 0 bases and 1 base, with 9 bases remaining between them. Germline assignment: CDR1 MNHEY and CDR2 SVGEGT. This CDR3 has 16 residues. With respect to this clonotype: Its specificity is unknown.

The sequence came from a man between 50 and 69 years old who received an inactivated influenza vaccine. V gene TRBV6-2 or TRBV6-3 combines with J gene TRBJ2-2, with D perhaps TRBD2 (6 bases). The sample here was PBMCs from blood, taken roughly 24 months after vaccination. CDR3 loop: CASSYSGSGNTGELFF. DNA of the CDR3: TGTGCCAGCAGTTACTCTGGTAGCGGGAACACCGGGGAGCTGTTTTTT.